Below are 9 T cell receptor beta chains sequenced from a single sample in a study of cytomegalovirus exposure and HLA in healthy donors. In the PCR, 60 Vbeta and 13 Jbeta primers were used. This table comes from immunoSEQ multiplex PCR, and its TCRdb copy is limited to in-frame clones, with some not included. The table has about 130,000 clones, 75% to 90% seen once. Source material: PBMCs. The receptors originated from a woman aged 25 to 39 in good health and CMV-seropositive.

V gene TRBV7-6 combines with J gene TRBJ1-5, with D maybe TRBD1 (5 bases). The germline V and J ends were trimmed by 3 bases and 6 bases, with 12 bases remaining between them. Germline CDR1 is SGHVS and CDR2 is FNYEAQ. The CDR3 spans 14 residues. CDR3 coding DNA: TGTGCCAGCAGCTTGGGGGGAAGAGGTCAGCCCCAGCATTTT. This gives the protein CASSLGGRGQPQHF.

The chain links TRBV15 to TRBJ2-1, with 8 bases identical to TRBD2. The CDR3 is 15 amino acids. The ends lost 0 bases at V and 7 bases at J; junction bases unmatched: 5. Per germline, CDR1 LNHNV and CDR2 YYDKDF (reference sequence). The CDR3 coding sequence is TGTGCCACCAGCAGAGATCGGGGGGGGATAAATGAGCAGTTCTTC. Its translation: CATSRDRGGINEQFF.

The rearrangement joins TRBV7-9 to TRBJ1-1; possibly TRBD1 for D (6 bases). Germline lookup yields CDR1 SEHNR and CDR2 FQNEAQ (reference sequence). Trimming left V 5 bases short and J 8 bases short, with 15 bases between. This CDR3 is 13 amino acids long. Here the CDR3 reads CASSGRGPEEAFF. In DNA form, the CDR3 reads TGTGCCAGCAGCGGGCGGGGGCCGGAAGAAGCTTTCTTT.

The J gene is TRBJ2-5, the V gene TRBV19; D is possibly TRBD1 (6 bases). The better agreement between TRBJ2-7 and the DNA end casts doubt on the J call. CDR3 length: 14 amino acids. Germline V lookup: CDR1 LNHDA, CDR2 SQIVND (reference sequence). DNA of the CDR3: TGTGCCAGTAGTGCAAACAGGGCTGGAGGCGAGCAGTACTTC. Protein sequence: CASSANRAGGEQYF.

This clone has a single count. CDR3 nucleotides: TGTGCCAGCAGCTTAGCCTCGACAGGGGCGGGGGAGACCCAGTACTTC. Encoded protein: CASSLASTGAGETQYF. The chain employs TRBV13 and TRBJ2-5, with 8 bases aligning to TRBD1. The CDR3 loop spans 16 amino acids. The germline V gene has CDR1 PRHDT and CDR2 FYEKMQ (reference sequence). V lost 1 base, J lost 5 bases, and 9 bases stayed unmatched. Using reference TRBV13 and TRBJ2-5 for the parts outside the CDR3, the full variable domain is AAGVIQSPRHLIKEKRETATLKCYPIPRHDTVYWYQQGPGQDPQFLISFYEKMQSDKGSIPDRFSAQQFSDYHSELNMSSLELGDSALYFCASSLASTGAGETQYFGPGTRLLVL.

This clone was recorded once. One junction end does not reproduce the germline sequence, and a read error may be involved. The chain has TRBV7-9 and TRBJ2-7, with 11 bases fitting TRBD1. Germline V gives CDR1 SEHNR, CDR2 FQNEAQ (reference sequence). The CDR3 consists of 17 residues. The CDR3 coding sequence is TGTTCCAGCAGACCTCCCCTCGGGGGACAGGGGGTATACGAGCAGTACTTC. Its protein product is CSSRPPLGGQGVYEQYF.

V usage is TRBV7-9 and J usage is TRBJ2-5, with TRBD2 matching 9 bases. This CDR3 region has 16 residues. V lost 1 base, J lost 2 bases, and 5 bases stayed unmatched. The V gene's germline CDR1 is SEHNR and CDR2 FQNEAQ (reference sequence). The CDR3 here is CASSLGTSGSQETQYF. The CDR3 DNA reads as TGTGCCAGCAGCTTAGGCACTAGCGGGTCACAAGAGACCCAGTACTTC.

V usage is TRBV7-2 and J usage is TRBJ2-1; 7 bases match TRBD1. This CDR3 is built from 13 residues. The germline V gene has CDR1 SGHTA and CDR2 FQGNSA. With 2 bases clipped from V and 12 bases from J, the junction kept 7 bases outside the gene matches. CDR3 DNA: TGTGCCAGCAGCTTAAACCCTAGACAGGGGCAGTTCTTC. Encoded protein: CASSLNPRQGQFF.

This rearrangement joins TRBV28 to TRBJ2-7; a weak D match, TRBD1 (5 bases). The ends were cut back, 3 bases at V and 3 bases at J, with 12 bases in the middle. Per germline, CDR1 MDHEN and CDR2 SYDVKM. The CDR3 has 14 residues. The CDR3 here is CASSLSGFIYEQYF. For the CDR3, the DNA is TGTGCCAGCAGTTTGTCAGGGTTCATCTACGAGCAGTACTTC.